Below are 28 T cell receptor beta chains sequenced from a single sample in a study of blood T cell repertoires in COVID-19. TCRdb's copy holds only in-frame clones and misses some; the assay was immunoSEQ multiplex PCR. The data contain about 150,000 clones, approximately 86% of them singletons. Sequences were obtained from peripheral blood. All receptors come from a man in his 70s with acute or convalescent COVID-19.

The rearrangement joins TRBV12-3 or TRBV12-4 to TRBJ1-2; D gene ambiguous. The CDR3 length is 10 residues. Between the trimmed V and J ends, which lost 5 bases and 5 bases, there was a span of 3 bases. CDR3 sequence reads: CASSRYGYTF. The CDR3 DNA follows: TGTGCCAGCAGTCGGTATGGCTACACCTTC.

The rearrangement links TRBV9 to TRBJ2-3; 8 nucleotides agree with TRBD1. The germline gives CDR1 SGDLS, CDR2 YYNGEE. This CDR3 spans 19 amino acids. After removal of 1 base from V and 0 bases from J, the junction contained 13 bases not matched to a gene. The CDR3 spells CASSVSMTRTGHSTDTQYF. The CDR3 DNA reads TGTGCCAGCAGCGTATCCATGACCCGGACAGGGCACAGCACAGATACGCAGTATTTT.

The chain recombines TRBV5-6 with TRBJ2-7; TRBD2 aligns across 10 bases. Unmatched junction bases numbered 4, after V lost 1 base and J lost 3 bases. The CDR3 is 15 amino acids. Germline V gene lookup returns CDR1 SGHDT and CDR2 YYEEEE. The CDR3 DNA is TGTGCCAGCAGCTTGCTTTCTAGCGGGAGCTACGAGCAGTACTTC. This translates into CASSLLSSGSYEQYF.

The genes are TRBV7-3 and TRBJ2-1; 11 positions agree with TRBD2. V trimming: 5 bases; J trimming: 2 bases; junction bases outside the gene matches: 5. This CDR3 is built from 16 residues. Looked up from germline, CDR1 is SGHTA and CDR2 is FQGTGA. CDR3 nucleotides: TGTGCCAGCAGCGCCCCACTAGCGGGAGCCTACAATGAGCAGTTCTTC. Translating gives CASSAPLAGAYNEQFF.

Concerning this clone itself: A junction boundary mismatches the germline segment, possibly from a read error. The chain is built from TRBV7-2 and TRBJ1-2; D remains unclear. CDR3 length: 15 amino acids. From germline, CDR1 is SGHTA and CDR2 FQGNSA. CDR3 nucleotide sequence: TGTGCCAGCAGCCTAGCCGTGGCAGTCAACTATGGCTACACCTTC. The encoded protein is CASSLAVAVNYGYTF.

The CDR3 loop is CASSQDRGDLAKNIQYF. The CDR3 bases are TGTGCCAGCAGCCAAGATCGGGGGGACTTAGCCAAAAACATTCAGTACTTC. The rearrangement joins TRBV4-2 to TRBJ2-4; 7 bases are shared with TRBD2. The CDR3 has 17 residues. Germline V gene sequence: CDR1 LGHNA, CDR2 YNFKEQ. The V gene end was trimmed by 0 bases and the J gene end by 0 bases; junction bases not matched to a gene: 5.

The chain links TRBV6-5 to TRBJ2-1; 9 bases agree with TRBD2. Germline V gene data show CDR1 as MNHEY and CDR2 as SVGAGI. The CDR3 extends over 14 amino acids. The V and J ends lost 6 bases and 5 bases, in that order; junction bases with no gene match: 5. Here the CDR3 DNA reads TGTGCCAGCAGAAGACTAGCGGACAACAATGAGCAGTTCTTC. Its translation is CASRRLADNNEQFF.

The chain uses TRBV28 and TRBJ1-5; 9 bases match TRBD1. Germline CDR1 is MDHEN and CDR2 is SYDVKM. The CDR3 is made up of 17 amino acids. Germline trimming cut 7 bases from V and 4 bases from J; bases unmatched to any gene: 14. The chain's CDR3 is CASIHGEDRGGNQPQHF. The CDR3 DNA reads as TGTGCCAGCATCCATGGGGAGGACAGGGGCGGGAATCAGCCCCAGCATTTT.

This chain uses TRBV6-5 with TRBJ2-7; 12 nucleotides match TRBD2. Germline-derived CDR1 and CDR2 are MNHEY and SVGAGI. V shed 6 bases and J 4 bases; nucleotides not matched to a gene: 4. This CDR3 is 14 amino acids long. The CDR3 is CASSRTSGTYEQYF. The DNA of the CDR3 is TGTGCCAGCAGCCGGACTAGCGGGACGTACGAGCAGTACTTC.

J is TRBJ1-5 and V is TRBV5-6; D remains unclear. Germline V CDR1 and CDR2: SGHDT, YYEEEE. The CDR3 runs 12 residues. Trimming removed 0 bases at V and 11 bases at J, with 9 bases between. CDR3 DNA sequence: TGTGCCAGCAGCTTGGCCCTAGGCGCCCAGCATTTT. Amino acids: CASSLALGAQHF.

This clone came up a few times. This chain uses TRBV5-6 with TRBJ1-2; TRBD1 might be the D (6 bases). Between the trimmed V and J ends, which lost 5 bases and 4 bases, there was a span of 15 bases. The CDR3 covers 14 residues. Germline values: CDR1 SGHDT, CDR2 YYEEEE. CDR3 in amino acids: CASSLGGRGYGYTF. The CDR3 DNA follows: TGTGCCAGCAGTCTCGGGGGGCGCGGCTATGGCTACACCTTC.

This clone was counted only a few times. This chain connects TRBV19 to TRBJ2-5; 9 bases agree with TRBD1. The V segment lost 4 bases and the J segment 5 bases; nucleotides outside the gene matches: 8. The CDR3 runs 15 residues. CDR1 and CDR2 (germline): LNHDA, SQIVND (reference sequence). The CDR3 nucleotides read TGTGCCAGTAGTACCCGGACAGGGGCGGTGGAGACCCAGTACTTC. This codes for CASSTRTGAVETQYF.

This chain's CDR3 is CAISESAWGGQETQYF. The DNA for the CDR3 is TGTGCCATCAGTGAGTCTGCTTGGGGGGGCCAAGAGACCCAGTACTTC. The chain carries TRBV10-3 and TRBJ2-5; TRBD2 agrees at 7 bases. This CDR3 contains 16 residues. CDR1 is ENHRY and CDR2 is SYGVKD in the germline V gene. V dropped 0 bases and J dropped 1; count of bases not matched to a gene: 5.

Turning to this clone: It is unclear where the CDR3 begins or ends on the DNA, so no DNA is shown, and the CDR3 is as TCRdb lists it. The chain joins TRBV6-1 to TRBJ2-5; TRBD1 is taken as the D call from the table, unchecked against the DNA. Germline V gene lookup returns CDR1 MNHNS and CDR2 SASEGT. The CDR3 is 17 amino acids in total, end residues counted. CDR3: CASSEAQGFGSGQTQYF.

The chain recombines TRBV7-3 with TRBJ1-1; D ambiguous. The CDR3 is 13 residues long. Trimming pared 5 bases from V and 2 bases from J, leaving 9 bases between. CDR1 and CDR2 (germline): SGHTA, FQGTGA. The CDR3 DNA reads TGTGCCAGCAGCGCAACAGTTAACACTGAAGCTTTCTTT. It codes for CASSATVNTEAFF.

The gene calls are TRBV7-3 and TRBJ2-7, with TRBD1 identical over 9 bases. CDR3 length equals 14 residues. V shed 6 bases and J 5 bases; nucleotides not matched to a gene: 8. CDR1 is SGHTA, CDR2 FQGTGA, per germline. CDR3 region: CASSPGTGYDEQYF. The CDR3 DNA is TGTGCCAGCAGTCCAGGGACAGGGTATGACGAGCAGTACTTC.

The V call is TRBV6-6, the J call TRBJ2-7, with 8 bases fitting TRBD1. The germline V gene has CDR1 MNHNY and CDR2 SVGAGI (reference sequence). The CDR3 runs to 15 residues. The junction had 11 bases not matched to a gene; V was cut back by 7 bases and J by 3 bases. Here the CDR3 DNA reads TGTGCCAGCACCAAAGGCCAGGGGGCGATCTACGAGCAGTACTTC. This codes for CASTKGQGAIYEQYF.

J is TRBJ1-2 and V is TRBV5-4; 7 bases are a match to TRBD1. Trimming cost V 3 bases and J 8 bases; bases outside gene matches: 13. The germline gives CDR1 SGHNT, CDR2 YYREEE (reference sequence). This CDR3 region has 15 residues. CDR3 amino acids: CASSWATGQLGGYTF. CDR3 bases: TGTGCCAGCAGCTGGGCGACAGGGCAACTAGGCGGCTACACCTTC. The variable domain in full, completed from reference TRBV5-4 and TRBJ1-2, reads ETGVTQSPTHLIKTRGQQVTLRCSSQSGHNTVSWYQQALGQGPQFIFQYYREEENGRGNFPPRFSGLQFPNYSSELNVNALELDDSALYLCASSWATGQLGGYTFGSGTRLTVV.

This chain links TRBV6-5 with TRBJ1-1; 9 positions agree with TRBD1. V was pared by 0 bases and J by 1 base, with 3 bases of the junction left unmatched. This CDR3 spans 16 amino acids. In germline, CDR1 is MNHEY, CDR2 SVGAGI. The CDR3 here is CASSYSAGQGNTEAFF. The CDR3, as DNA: TGTGCCAGCAGTTACTCGGCGGGACAGGGGAACACTGAAGCTTTCTTT.

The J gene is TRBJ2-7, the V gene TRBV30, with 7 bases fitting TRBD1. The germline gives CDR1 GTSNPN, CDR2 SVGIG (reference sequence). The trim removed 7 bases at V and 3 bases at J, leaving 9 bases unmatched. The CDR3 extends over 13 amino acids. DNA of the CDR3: TGTGCCTTCGGTCCGGGACAGAACTACGAGCAGTACTTC. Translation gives CAFGPGQNYEQYF.

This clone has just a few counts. As DNA, the CDR3 is TGTGCCAGCAGCTCAGGGACTAGTAATGAGCAGTTCTTC. Residues: CASSSGTSNEQFF. The V call is TRBV7-3, the J call TRBJ2-1; 8 positions match TRBD2. The CDR3 is 13 residues long. The V gene end was trimmed by 4 bases and the J gene end by 7 bases; junction bases not matched to a gene: 3. Per the germline V gene, CDR1 is SGHTA and CDR2 is FQGTGA.

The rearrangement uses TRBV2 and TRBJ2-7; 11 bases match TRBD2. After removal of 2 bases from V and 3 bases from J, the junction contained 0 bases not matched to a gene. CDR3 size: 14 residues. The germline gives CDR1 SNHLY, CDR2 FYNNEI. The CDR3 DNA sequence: TGTGCCAGCAGTGAACTAGCGGGAGGCTACGAGCAGTACTTC. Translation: CASSELAGGYEQYF. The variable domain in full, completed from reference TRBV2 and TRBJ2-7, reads EPEVTQTPSHQVTQMGQEVILRCVPISNHLYFYWYRQILGQKVEFLVSFYNNEISEKSEIFDDQFSVERPDGSNFTLKIRSTKLEDSAMYFCASSELAGGYEQYFGPGTRLTVT.

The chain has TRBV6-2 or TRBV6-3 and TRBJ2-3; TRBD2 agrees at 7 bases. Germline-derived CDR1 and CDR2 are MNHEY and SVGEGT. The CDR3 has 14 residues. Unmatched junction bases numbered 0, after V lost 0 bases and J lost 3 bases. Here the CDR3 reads CASSYSGGTDTQYF. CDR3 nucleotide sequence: TGTGCCAGCAGTTACTCGGGGGGGACAGATACGCAGTATTTT.

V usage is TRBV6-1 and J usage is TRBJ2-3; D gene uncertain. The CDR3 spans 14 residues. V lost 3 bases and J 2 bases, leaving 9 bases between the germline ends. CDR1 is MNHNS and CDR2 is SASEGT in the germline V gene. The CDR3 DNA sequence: TGTGCCAGCAGTGATTTAGACATCACAGATACGCAGTATTTT. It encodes CASSDLDITDTQYF.

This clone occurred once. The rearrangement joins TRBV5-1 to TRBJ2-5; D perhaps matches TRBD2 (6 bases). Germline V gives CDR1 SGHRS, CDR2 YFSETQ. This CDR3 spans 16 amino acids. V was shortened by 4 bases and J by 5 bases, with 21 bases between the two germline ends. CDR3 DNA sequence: TGCGCCAGCAGCCTCCTAGGGACTGCCTCAGTGGAGACCCAGTACTTC. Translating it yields CASSLLGTASVETQYF.

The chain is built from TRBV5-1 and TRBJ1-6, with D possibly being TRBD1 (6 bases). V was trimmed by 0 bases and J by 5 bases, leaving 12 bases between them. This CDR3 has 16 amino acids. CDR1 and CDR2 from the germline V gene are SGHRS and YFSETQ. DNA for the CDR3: TGCGCCAGCAGCTTGGGCAGGGGACCCGATAATTCACCCCTCCACTTT. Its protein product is CASSLGRGPDNSPLHF.

The DNA of the CDR3 is TGTGCCAGCAGTGATAAAGGCGGGGAGTGGACCGGGGAGCTGTTTTTT. Its protein product is CASSDKGGEWTGELFF. This chain joins TRBV2 and TRBJ2-2, with D perhaps TRBD2 (6 bases). Trimming pared 3 bases from V and 5 bases from J, leaving 16 bases between. The CDR3 has 16 residues. Germline lookup yields CDR1 SNHLY and CDR2 FYNNEI.

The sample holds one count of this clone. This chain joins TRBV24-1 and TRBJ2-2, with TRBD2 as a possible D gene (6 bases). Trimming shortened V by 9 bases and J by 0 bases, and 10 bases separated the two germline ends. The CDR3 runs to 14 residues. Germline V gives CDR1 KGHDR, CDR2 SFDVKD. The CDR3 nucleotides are TGTGCCACCCGGGAGAGATCGAACACCGGGGAGCTGTTTTTT. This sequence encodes CATRERSNTGELFF.